The rows below give T cell receptor beta chains drawn from one sample of a study of T-cell reconstitution after alpha-beta-depleted transplantation in children. TCRdb re-called the PCR reads through MiXCR, storing one row per CDR3 protein. This sample yields 300,000 to 400,000 distinct CDR3 sequences, of which approximately 20% are seen a single time; 11% belongs to the top ten. Source: PBMCs, mostly from graft donor cells, taken 180 days after TCRalphabeta/CD19-depleted stem cell transplant. These receptors all come from a male patient younger than 18 who had a stem cell transplant for acute lymphoblastic leukemia, so the T cells may come from the graft donor. Both conserved end residues are part of each CDR3. The D gene is left open where the match is weak. Size is stated for part of the rows, as once, few or many counts, or as a class when the clone is expanded.

d_gene,len,v_gene,abundance,j_gene,CDR3nt,CDR3aa
.,13,TRBV12-3/TRBV12-4,.,TRBJ2-7,TGTGCCAGCAGTTACAGATACTCCTACGAGCAGTACTTC,CASSYRYSYEQYF
.,17,TRBV6-1,few,TRBJ1-5,TGTGCCAGCAGTGTATCCAGGACCGACTATAGCAATCAGCCCCAGCATTTT,CASSVSRTDYSNQPQHF
TRBD1,15,TRBV5-1,.,TRBJ1-1,TGCGCCAGCAGCTTGGATAGGGCAGGGGGATCCGAAGCTTTCTTT,CASSLDRAGGSEAFF
.,18,TRBV24-1,.,TRBJ2-1,TGTGCCACCAGTGATTTCGGTAGGGGCCGAATAGTCCCTAATGAGCAGTTCTTC,CATSDFGRGRIVPNEQFF
TRBD2,15,TRBV7-9,few,TRBJ2-1,TGTGCCAGCAGCTCCCCTGGGACTAGGGACAATGAGCAGTTCTTC,CASSSPGTRDNEQFF
.,15,TRBV5-1,.,TRBJ2-2,TGCGCCAGCAGCTTGGCGCGGACCAACACCGGGGAGCTGTTTTTT,CASSLARTNTGELFF
.,13,TRBV28,.,TRBJ1-3,TGTGCCAGCAGTTTGCATACTGGAAACACCATATATTTT,CASSLHTGNTIYF
TRBD2,14,TRBV10-3,.,TRBJ2-5,TGTGCCATCAAATCGACTAGCGACCAAGAGACCCAGTACTTC,CAIKSTSDQETQYF
.,15,TRBV2,.,TRBJ1-1,TGTGCCAGCAGCCACCCCCAGGTCATGAACACTGAAGCTTTCTTT,CASSHPQVMNTEAFF
.,14,TRBV20-1,.,TRBJ2-3,TGCAGTGCGTTAATAGCGGCGGGCACAGATACGCAGTATTTT,CSALIAAGTDTQYF
.,13,TRBV7-3,.,TRBJ1-1,TGTGCCAGCAGCCTAAGTATGGGCACTGAAGCTTTCTTT,CASSLSMGTEAFF
.,14,TRBV20-1,few,TRBJ2-2,TGCAGTGCCCGGACCCGACTGAACACCGGGGAGCTGTTTTTT,CSARTRLNTGELFF
TRBD1,16,TRBV25-1,few,TRBJ2-5,TGTGCCAGCAGTGAATTGGGGACAGGGACGCAAGAGACCCAGTACTTC,CASSELGTGTQETQYF
TRBD1,17,TRBV11-2,.,TRBJ1-1,TGTGCCAGCAGCTTACCTAAAGCCGGGACAGGGGAGACTGAAGCTTTCTTT,CASSLPKAGTGETEAFF
.,14,TRBV7-3,few,TRBJ2-2,TGTGCCAGCAGCTTCCGGGCCTTTGAGGGGGGGCTGTTTTTT,CASSFRAFEGGLFF
.,14,TRBV6-2/TRBV6-3,.,TRBJ2-7,TGTGCCAGCAGTTACTACCCAGTCAGCTACGAGCAGTACTTC,CASSYYPVSYEQYF
.,12,TRBV12-3/TRBV12-4,many,TRBJ2-1,TGTGCCAGCAGTTGGACATACAATGAGCAGTTCTTC,CASSWTYNEQFF
.,12,TRBV7-9,few,TRBJ2-1,TGTGCCAGCAGTTCAAACCGGGACTCCGAGTTCTTC,CASSSNRDSEFF
TRBD2,17,TRBV3-1,few,TRBJ2-3,TGTGCCAGCAGCCCGGAGACTAGCGGGAGGGGCGCAGATACGCAGTATTTT,CASSPETSGRGADTQYF
.,14,TRBV7-8,few,TRBJ2-1,TGTGCCAGCAGCTTAGCGAGGAAACACAATGAGCAGTTCTTC,CASSLARKHNEQFF
.,12,TRBV29-1,.,TRBJ2-1,TGCAGCGTTGACGGGACTCTCAATGAGCAGTTCTTC,CSVDGTLNEQFF
.,13,TRBV5-1,many,TRBJ2-3,TGCGCCAGCAGCTTGGAGGGGGCAGATACGCAGTATTTT,CASSLEGADTQYF
.,14,TRBV2,.,TRBJ1-1,TGTGCCAGCAGTGGGAGGGTAATGAACACTGAAGCTTTCTTT,CASSGRVMNTEAFF
TRBD1,15,TRBV5-1,few,TRBJ2-2,TGCGCCAGCAGCTTATACCGACAGGGGGCCGGGGAGCTGTTTTTT,CASSLYRQGAGELFF
.,14,TRBV4-3,.,TRBJ2-5,TGCGCCAGCAGCCAAGATTATTGGGCGGAGACCCAGTACTTC,CASSQDYWAETQYF
.,12,TRBV5-5,.,TRBJ2-7,TGTGCCAGCAGCCCGGCCGAGGGGGAGCAGTACTTC,CASSPAEGEQYF
.,13,TRBV27,.,TRBJ2-2,TGTGCCAGCAGCCTGAGTCTGCTCGGGGAGCTGTTTTTT,CASSLSLLGELFF
TRBD2,15,TRBV12-3/TRBV12-4,.,TRBJ2-1,TGTGCCAGCATCCCCGACTTGCGGGAGAATAATGAGCAGTTCTTC,CASIPDLRENNEQFF
TRBD2,15,TRBV5-1,few,TRBJ2-7,TGCGCCAGCAGCGAAACTAGCGGGAGTTACTACGAGCAGTACTTC,CASSETSGSYYEQYF
TRBD2,18,TRBV9,.,TRBJ2-3,TGTGCCAGCAGCGTACCAAACGGGAGGGGTTTTTCCACAGATACGCAGTATTTT,CASSVPNGRGFSTDTQYF
.,13,TRBV7-3,.,TRBJ2-1,TGTGCCAGCAGCTTAACGACCGTCGGTGAGCAGTTCTTC,CASSLTTVGEQFF
TRBD2,17,TRBV24-1,.,TRBJ2-5,TGTGCCACCAGTGATCCCACGTCCCCAGGGAGGGGAGAGACCCAGTACTTC,CATSDPTSPGRGETQYF
TRBD1,14,TRBV27,.,TRBJ2-7,TGTGCCAGCAGTTTACACCTGACAGGGAAAGAGCAGTACTTC,CASSLHLTGKEQYF
TRBD2,16,TRBV7-7,.,TRBJ2-1,TGTGCCAGCAGCTTAGGTCTAGCGGGAGCCCACAATGAGCAGTTCTTC,CASSLGLAGAHNEQFF
TRBD1,14,TRBV12-3/TRBV12-4,few,TRBJ2-4,TGTGCCAGCAGTTTAGGTTACAGGGGGAACATTCAGTACTTC,CASSLGYRGNIQYF